These 21 T cell receptor beta chains came from one sample sequenced in a study of cytomegalovirus exposure and HLA in healthy donors. The study ran its PCR with 60 Vbeta and 13 Jbeta primers. Here immunoSEQ multiplex PCR was the method, and the copy in TCRdb shows in-frame clones only, minus some. The table lists some 130,000 clones, 81% of them singletons, with 0.55% to 0.85% in the top ten. The sample consisted of PBMCs. Receptors were obtained from a man in his late teens or twenties in good health and CMV-seronegative.

This rearrangement joins TRBV7-6 to TRBJ2-2, with TRBD1 matching 10 bases. CDR1 and CDR2 (germline): SGHVS, FNYEAQ. Trimming at V came to 6 bases and at J to 4 bases, leaving 5 bases not matched to a gene. CDR3 size: 15 residues. CDR3 sequence: CASRSRTGGTGELFF. The CDR3 DNA follows: TGTGCCAGCAGGTCACGGACAGGGGGCACCGGGGAGCTGTTTTTT. The whole variable domain, remainder taken from reference TRBV7-6 and TRBJ2-2, is GAGVSQSPRYKVTKRGQDVALRCDPISGHVSLYWYRQALGQGPEFLTYFNYEAQQDKSGLPNDRFSAERPEGSISTLTIQRTEQRDSAMYRCASRSRTGGTGELFFGEGSRLTVL.

The chain carries TRBV13 and TRBJ1-6; TRBD1 matches at 10 bases. This CDR3 contains 15 residues. The V gene's germline CDR1 is PRHDT and CDR2 FYEKMQ (reference sequence). J gave up 10 bases and V 5 bases, and 8 bases lay outside the gene matches. CDR3 residues: CASSEFRTGGSPLHF. In nucleotides, the CDR3 is TGTGCCAGCAGCGAATTTCGGACAGGGGGATCACCCCTCCACTTT.

The chain couples TRBV4-1 to TRBJ1-5, with a tentative D call TRBD1 (6 bases). The CDR3 contains 15 residues. V lost 2 bases to trimming and J lost 1 base, with 9 bases between them. Germline CDR1 reads MGHRA; CDR2 reads YSYEKL. The CDR3 DNA reads TGCGCCAGCAGCCAACTCGGACAGAGCAATCAGCCCCAGCATTTT. This sequence encodes CASSQLGQSNQPQHF.

The chain joins TRBV6-5 to TRBJ1-4, with TRBD1 as a possible D gene (5 bases). From germline, CDR1 is MNHEY and CDR2 SVGAGI. The CDR3 is made up of 14 amino acids. Trimming stripped 2 bases from V and 3 bases from J, with 7 bases between. In nucleotides, the CDR3 is TGTGCCAGCAGTTACAGCAGGGCTAATGAAAAACTGTTTTTT. Translating gives CASSYSRANEKLFF.

V gene TRBV18 combines with J gene TRBJ1-6, with TRBD1 matching over 7 bases. Germline V gives CDR1 KGHSH, CDR2 LQKENI. The junction had 4 bases not matched to a gene; V was cut back by 0 bases and J by 8 bases. The CDR3 is 15 amino acids. CDR3 region: CASSPPRTGDSPLHF. CDR3 bases: TGTGCCAGCTCACCACCCCGGACAGGCGATTCACCCCTCCACTTT.

The chain links TRBV5-3 to TRBJ1-3; possible D gene TRBD1, 6 bases. TRBV5-3 belongs to the ORF category, with a function that is uncertain. The CDR3 has 17 amino acids. V was clipped by 2 bases and J by 0 bases, with 15 bases between them. CDR3 nucleotides: TGTGCCAGAAGCTTCGGGACAACCCCGCGCTCTGGAAACACCATATATTTT. Its translation is CARSFGTTPRSGNTIYF.

With regard to this clone: The same CDR3 can be traced to other DNA sequences in this sample. The chain uses TRBV18 and TRBJ2-2; 9 bases are a match to TRBD1. This CDR3 is built from 16 residues. The germline V gene encodes CDR1 KGHSH and CDR2 LQKENI. J gave up 2 bases and V 0 bases, and 1 base lay outside the gene matches. The CDR3: CASSPPGQGNTGELFF. The CDR3 DNA follows: TGTGCCAGCTCACCACCGGGACAGGGTAACACCGGGGAGCTGTTTTTT.

The chain is built from TRBV7-9 and TRBJ1-4; 9 bases agree with TRBD1. Trimming took 5 bases from V and 7 from J; bases not matched to a gene: 11. The CDR3 spans 16 residues. Germline V lookup: CDR1 SEHNR, CDR2 FQNEAQ (reference sequence). CDR3 coding DNA: TGTGCCAGCAGCCTGACAGGGGGTAAAGAGGGTGAAAAACTGTTTTTT. It is translated as CASSLTGGKEGEKLFF. The whole variable domain, remainder taken from reference TRBV7-9 and TRBJ1-4, is DTGVSQNPRHKITKRGQNVTFRCDPISEHNRLYWYRQTLGQGPEFLTYFQNEAQLEKSRLLSDRFSAERPKGSFSTLEIQRTEQGDSAMYLCASSLTGGKEGEKLFFGSGTQLSVL.

The chain has TRBV7-9 and TRBJ2-1; TRBD1 is a possible D gene (5 bases). Germline assignment: CDR1 SEHNR and CDR2 FQNEAQ (reference sequence). Trimming left V 6 bases short and J 7 bases short, with 13 bases between. The CDR3 has 13 residues. CDR3 bases: TGTGCCAGCAGGCCGACAGCCCCGAATGAGCAGTTCTTC. This gives the protein CASRPTAPNEQFF.

This sequence joins TRBV6-5 and TRBJ1-3, with D perhaps matching TRBD1 (5 bases). The CDR3 extends over 14 amino acids. Trimming stripped 0 bases from V and 7 bases from J, with 10 bases between. The V gene's germline CDR1 is MNHEY and CDR2 SVGAGI. CDR3 coding DNA: TGTGCCAGCAGTTACTCCGGGGGGGTGAACACCATATATTTT. This gives the protein CASSYSGGVNTIYF.

As to this clone: Compared with germline, one end of the junction differs, possibly owing to a read error. The V gene is TRBV28, the J gene TRBJ2-1; 7 bases fit TRBD2. The V gene's germline CDR1 is MDHEN and CDR2 SYDVKM. This CDR3 is built from 14 residues. In DNA, the CDR3 is TGTGCCACCCAGACTAGCCGGGTTTACAGTGAGCAGTTCTTC. Its protein is CATQTSRVYSEQFF.

This clone was detected only once. The chain uses TRBV10-3 and TRBJ2-1; 7 positions agree with TRBD1. The CDR3 runs 13 residues. Germline V gene data show CDR1 as ENHRY and CDR2 as SYGVKD. With V trimmed by 6 bases and J by 8 bases, 7 bases remained unmatched. The CDR3 region is CAISSDRDDEQFF. The CDR3 DNA reads as TGTGCCATCAGCTCCGACAGGGACGATGAGCAGTTCTTC.

The chain is built from TRBV11-2 and TRBJ1-1, with a possible D match to TRBD1 (5 bases). Germline V gives CDR1 SGHAT, CDR2 FQNNGV. The CDR3 has 13 residues. The ends were cut back, 3 bases at V and 5 bases at J, with 10 bases in the middle. The CDR3 region is CASSLGGWTEAFF. The CDR3, as DNA: TGTGCCAGCAGCTTGGGGGGGTGGACTGAAGCTTTCTTT.

This chain uses TRBV5-4 with TRBJ1-2; D is perhaps TRBD1 (5 bases). Trimming removed 6 bases at V and 8 bases at J, with 20 bases between. CDR1 and CDR2 (germline): SGHNT, YYREEE (reference sequence). The CDR3 runs to 14 residues. The DNA for the CDR3 is TGTGCCAGCAACATCGGTGGGGGGGTTCAGGGCTACACCTTC. Its translation: CASNIGGGVQGYTF.

This rearrangement joins TRBV5-8 to TRBJ2-7; D is unclear. The germline CDR1 and CDR2 sequences are SGHTS and YDEGEE. V dropped 1 base and J dropped 2 bases, with 7 bases sitting between them. The CDR3 covers 13 residues. The CDR3 loop reads CASSLYPTYEQYF. CDR3 in DNA: TGTGCCAGCAGCTTGTACCCTACCTACGAGCAGTACTTC.

This clone has just one count. The chain couples TRBV14 to TRBJ2-7; 9 nucleotides align to TRBD2. Germline CDR1 is SGHDN and CDR2 is FVKESK. The CDR3 has 17 residues. The junction had 11 bases not matched to a gene; V was cut back by 1 base and J by 4 bases. DNA of the CDR3: TGTGCCAGCAGCCAAGGGGGAGCGGGGGGTTTCCTTTACGAGCAGTACTTC. This codes for CASSQGGAGGFLYEQYF.

This clone was seen once. This rearrangement joins TRBV21-1 to TRBJ2-1; no check of the table's D call, TRBD2, against the DNA was made. TRBV21-1 is labeled a pseudogene. The CDR3 extends over 10 amino acids. This CDR3 reads CASSVKKQFF. In DNA, the CDR3 is TGTGCCAGCAGCGTTAAAAAGCAGTTCTTC.

This chain connects TRBV27 to TRBJ1-1, with 12 bases aligning to TRBD1. V dropped 5 bases and J dropped 0; count of bases not matched to a gene: 7. This CDR3 has 17 amino acids. Germline loops: CDR1 MNHEY, CDR2 SMNVEV (reference sequence). CDR3 loop: CASSPGDRGPMNTEAFF. The CDR3 DNA sequence: TGTGCCAGCAGTCCCGGGGACAGGGGGCCCATGAACACTGAAGCTTTCTTT.

The V and J genes are TRBV6-5 and TRBJ1-1; D may be TRBD1 (5 bases). This CDR3 spans 12 amino acids. Per the germline V gene, CDR1 is MNHEY and CDR2 is SVGAGI. V dropped 4 bases and J dropped 8 bases, with 11 bases sitting between them. In DNA form, the CDR3 reads TGTGCCAGCAGTTCGGGGACTGTCGAAGCTTTCTTT. Translation: CASSSGTVEAFF.

This chain uses TRBV19 with TRBJ1-4; 9 nucleotides match TRBD1. The CDR3 has 15 amino acids. Per the germline V gene, CDR1 is LNHDA and CDR2 is SQIVND (reference sequence). Trimming at V came to 5 bases and at J to 7 bases, leaving 8 bases not matched to a gene. In DNA form, the CDR3 reads TGTGCCAGTAGTCGGACAGGGGAAGGAGGTGAAAAACTGTTTTTT. Encoded protein: CASSRTGEGGEKLFF.

This rearrangement joins TRBV28 to TRBJ2-1, with TRBD1 matching 10 bases. The length of the CDR3 is 15 residues. Looked up from germline, CDR1 is MDHEN and CDR2 is SYDVKM. The ends lost 8 bases at V and 8 bases at J; junction bases unmatched: 12. Here the CDR3 reads CASRPPGQGEYEQFF. CDR3 DNA sequence: TGTGCCAGCCGCCCACCCGGACAGGGGGAATATGAGCAGTTCTTC. Supplemented by reference TRBV28 and TRBJ2-1, the full variable domain reads DVKVTQSSRYLVKRTGEKVFLECVQDMDHENMFWYRQDPGLGLRLIYFSYDVKMKEKGDIPEGYSVSREKKERFSLILESASTNQTSMYLCASRPPGQGEYEQFFGPGTRLTVL.